This TCR beta chain was captured in a study of shared clonotypes between healthy human individuals. Overall study: The donor group consisted of a couple of women and three men, aged 18 to 49. Study-level findings and limits: Genetic and exposure-history diversity was limited by the few donors. Only blood samples were collected, and tissue repertoires likely differ.

At a deep level, the assay was run. Method: immunoSEQ multiplex PCR; TCRdb's copy keeps in-frame clones and lacks some. Altogether more than 1.2 million clones are present, just under 99% being singletons, with the ten largest covering 0.36%. As to this clone: Its specificity is unknown.

This CDR3 contains 14 residues. The germline CDR1 and CDR2 sequences are SGHAT and FQNNGV. V was shortened by 6 bases and J by 7 bases, with 17 bases between the two germline ends. V gene TRBV11-2 combines with J gene TRBJ2-3; either TRBD1 or TRBD2 may supply D (7 bases each). Sequenced sample: naive CD4+ T cells sorted from blood. Subset defined: CD45RA+ positively selected. This sequence originates from a man aged 30 to 45 in good health. The CDR3 is CASRGGGSPNTQYF. Written as DNA, the CDR3 is TGTGCCAGCAGAGGGGGCGGGAGTCCAAATACGCAGTATTTT.